This is a list of T cell receptor beta chains from one sample in a study of blood T cell repertoires in COVID-19. The table came from immunoSEQ multiplex PCR; TCRdb's copy has only in-frame clones and leaves some out. The sample contains 310,000 or so clones, 90% of which appear only once. What was sequenced was PBMCs or T cells enriched from blood (not recorded which). The receptors come from a woman in her twenties or thirties who had recovered from COVID-19. CDR3s include the opening cysteine and the closing phenylalanine or tryptophan. A D gene is named only where the DNA matches it firmly. Some rows have no size entry. The others give once, few or many, or a class for an expanded clone.

clone size: -; V gene: TRBV4-3; J gene: TRBJ1-6; D gene: -; CDR3 DNA: TGCGCCAGCAGCCAAGCTACAGGGAACAATTCACCCCTCCACTTT; CDR3 protein: CASSQATGNNSPLHF
clone size: -; V gene: TRBV6-5; J gene: TRBJ1-4; D gene: -; CDR3 DNA: TGTGCCAGCAGTTACTGGGGGCAGGGTAATGAAAAACTGTTTTTT; CDR3 protein: CASSYWGQGNEKLFF
clone size: -; V gene: TRBV18; J gene: TRBJ1-1; D gene: -; CDR3 DNA: TGTGCCAGCTCACCAGCAGGCTTGAACACTGAAGCTTTCTTT; CDR3 protein: CASSPAGLNTEAFF
clone size: -; V gene: TRBV19; J gene: TRBJ2-2; D gene: TRBD1; CDR3 DNA: TGTGCCAGTCATAAGACAGGGCTGAACACCGGGGAGCTGTTTTTT; CDR3 protein: CASHKTGLNTGELFF
clone size: -; V gene: TRBV7-2; J gene: TRBJ1-4; D gene: TRBD1; CDR3 DNA: TGTGCCAGCAGCGACTACGGGACAGAGGATGAAAAACTGTTTTTT; CDR3 protein: CASSDYGTEDEKLFF
clone size: -; V gene: TRBV2; J gene: TRBJ1-1; D gene: -; CDR3 DNA: TGTGCCAGCAGCCCAGGGTGGGCCACTGAAGCTTTCTTT; CDR3 protein: CASSPGWATEAFF
clone size: few; V gene: TRBV18; J gene: TRBJ1-5; D gene: -; CDR3 DNA: TGTGCCAGCTCATCGTATAGCAATCAGCCCCAGCATTTT; CDR3 protein: CASSSYSNQPQHF
clone size: once; V gene: TRBV6-5; J gene: TRBJ2-3; D gene: TRBD2; CDR3 DNA: TGTGCCAGCAACGCGGGAGTCGCAGATACGCAGTATTTT; CDR3 protein: CASNAGVADTQYF
clone size: -; V gene: TRBV5-6; J gene: TRBJ2-3; D gene: -; CDR3 DNA: TGTGCCAGCAGCTTACCTGGGAGTTGGGCAGATACGCAGTATTTT; CDR3 protein: CASSLPGSWADTQYF
clone size: -; V gene: TRBV5-6; J gene: TRBJ1-4; D gene: -; CDR3 DNA: TGTGCCAGCAGCTCCCCGGGACTAACTAATGAAAAACTGTTTTTT; CDR3 protein: CASSSPGLTNEKLFF
clone size: -; V gene: TRBV28; J gene: TRBJ2-1; D gene: TRBD2; CDR3 DNA: TGTGCCAGCAGTTTTTTGACTAGCGGGAGTAGTGAGCAGTTCTTC; CDR3 protein: CASSFLTSGSSEQFF
clone size: once; V gene: TRBV15; J gene: TRBJ2-5; D gene: TRBD1; CDR3 DNA: TGTGCCACCAGCAGAGTGGGGACAGGGCTGGAGACCCAGTACTTC; CDR3 protein: CATSRVGTGLETQYF
clone size: -; V gene: TRBV10-3; J gene: TRBJ1-2; D gene: -; CDR3 DNA: TGTGCCATCAGTGAGTCGAGCGACAACTATGGCTACACCTTC; CDR3 protein: CAISESSDNYGYTF
clone size: few; V gene: TRBV5-5; J gene: TRBJ1-1; D gene: -; CDR3 DNA: TGTGCCAGCAGCCCCGCAGGGGTGGCCACTGAAGCTTTCTTT; CDR3 protein: CASSPAGVATEAFF
clone size: few; V gene: TRBV4-3; J gene: TRBJ2-7; D gene: TRBD1; CDR3 DNA: TGCGCCAGCAGCCAAGATCGACAGGGGGCCTACGAGCAGTACTTC; CDR3 protein: CASSQDRQGAYEQYF
clone size: -; V gene: TRBV7-3; J gene: TRBJ2-1; D gene: TRBD2; CDR3 DNA: TGTGCCAGCAGCCGGACTAGCGACAATGAGCAGTTCTTC; CDR3 protein: CASSRTSDNEQFF
clone size: -; V gene: TRBV30; J gene: TRBJ2-1; D gene: -; CDR3 DNA: TGTGCCTGGAGTGGAAACTTGCGGGGTGAGCAGTTCTTC; CDR3 protein: CAWSGNLRGEQFF
clone size: -; V gene: TRBV5-4; J gene: TRBJ2-1; D gene: -; CDR3 DNA: TGTGCCAGCAGCGCCCCCGGGACTTTGGGTGAGCAGTTCTTC; CDR3 protein: CASSAPGTLGEQFF
clone size: -; V gene: TRBV5-1; J gene: TRBJ2-7; D gene: TRBD1; CDR3 DNA: TGCGCCAGCAGGGGGACAGGGGAAATCCACGAGCAGTACTTC; CDR3 protein: CASRGTGEIHEQYF
clone size: -; V gene: TRBV27; J gene: TRBJ2-3; D gene: TRBD2; CDR3 DNA: TGTGCCAGCAGTTTAAGGGTAACTAGCGGGAGGACAGATACGCAGTATTTT; CDR3 protein: CASSLRVTSGRTDTQYF
clone size: -; V gene: TRBV28; J gene: TRBJ1-6; D gene: TRBD1; CDR3 DNA: TGTGCCAGTACCCAGGGGACAGATGGTTTGCCCCTCCACTTT; CDR3 protein: CASTQGTDGLPLHF
clone size: -; V gene: TRBV6-5; J gene: TRBJ1-2; D gene: -; CDR3 DNA: TGTGCCAGCAGTTATACAGGCGTTTTTGGCTACACCTTC; CDR3 protein: CASSYTGVFGYTF
clone size: -; V gene: TRBV6-5; J gene: TRBJ1-5; D gene: -; CDR3 DNA: TGTGCCAGCAGCCCCGAACGGGGACCCCAGCATTTT; CDR3 protein: CASSPERGPQHF
clone size: -; V gene: TRBV28; J gene: TRBJ1-2; D gene: TRBD1; CDR3 DNA: TGTGCCAGCAGAATACAGGGGGACTATGGCTACACCTTC; CDR3 protein: CASRIQGDYGYTF
clone size: -; V gene: TRBV6-6; J gene: TRBJ2-3; D gene: -; CDR3 DNA: TGTGCCAGCAGTTACCAGACAGATACGCAGTATTTT; CDR3 protein: CASSYQTDTQYF
clone size: -; V gene: TRBV4-3; J gene: TRBJ2-1; D gene: TRBD2; CDR3 DNA: TGCGCCAGCAGCCAAGATCACGGACTAGCGGGGGGTTACAATGAGCAGTTCTTC; CDR3 protein: CASSQDHGLAGGYNEQFF
clone size: -; V gene: TRBV28; J gene: TRBJ2-7; D gene: -; CDR3 DNA: -; CDR3 protein: CASSFLAGDSYEQYF
clone size: -; V gene: TRBV11-2; J gene: TRBJ2-3; D gene: -; CDR3 DNA: TGTGCCAGCAGCTTACCGGGAGAAGATACGCAGTATTTT; CDR3 protein: CASSLPGEDTQYF
clone size: once; V gene: TRBV11-1; J gene: TRBJ1-2; D gene: -; CDR3 DNA: TGTGCCAGCAGCCCCAACGGGGGTTTCTATAGCGGCTACACCTTC; CDR3 protein: CASSPNGGFYSGYTF
clone size: -; V gene: TRBV5-4; J gene: TRBJ2-2; D gene: -; CDR3 DNA: TGTGCCAGCAGCGGGGGGGGCCCCGGGACGATTTTCACCGGGGAGCTGTTTTTT; CDR3 protein: CASSGGGPGTIFTGELFF
clone size: -; V gene: TRBV19; J gene: TRBJ2-7; D gene: -; CDR3 DNA: TGTGCCAGTAGTACCGCAGGGGCTATGATGGACGAGCAGTACTTC; CDR3 protein: CASSTAGAMMDEQYF
clone size: once; V gene: TRBV28; J gene: TRBJ1-2; D gene: -; CDR3 DNA: TGTGCCAGCAGTCCGGCGGAAGGCCTGTATGGCTACACCTTC; CDR3 protein: CASSPAEGLYGYTF
clone size: -; V gene: TRBV18; J gene: TRBJ1-5; D gene: -; CDR3 DNA: TGTGCCAGCTCAAGACAGGATAGCAATCAGCCCCAGCATTTT; CDR3 protein: CASSRQDSNQPQHF
clone size: -; V gene: TRBV7-2; J gene: TRBJ2-2; D gene: -; CDR3 DNA: TGTGCCAGCAGCCCCGGGACATTTGGCACCGGGGAGCTGTTTTTT; CDR3 protein: CASSPGTFGTGELFF
clone size: -; V gene: TRBV30; J gene: TRBJ2-1; D gene: TRBD2; CDR3 DNA: TGTGCCTGGAGATTAAGCGGGAGCTACAATGAGCAGTTCTTC; CDR3 protein: CAWRLSGSYNEQFF
clone size: -; V gene: TRBV4-3; J gene: TRBJ2-1; D gene: TRBD1; CDR3 DNA: TGCGCCAGCAGCCAACGCGGACAGGGCGGGCAGTTCTTC; CDR3 protein: CASSQRGQGGQFF
clone size: -; V gene: TRBV10-2; J gene: TRBJ2-5; D gene: TRBD2; CDR3 DNA: TGCGCCAGCAGCCCCGGGGGGGGCGAGACCCAGTACTTC; CDR3 protein: CASSPGGGETQYF
clone size: -; V gene: TRBV5-1; J gene: TRBJ2-7; D gene: TRBD1; CDR3 DNA: TGCGCCAGCAGCCGGGACAGGGCCTCCGAGCAGTACTTC; CDR3 protein: CASSRDRASEQYF
clone size: -; V gene: TRBV30; J gene: TRBJ2-5; D gene: TRBD2; CDR3 DNA: TGTGCCTGGAGTGTACTGGGGGGGAGCGGCAGAGAGACCCAGTACTTC; CDR3 protein: CAWSVLGGSGRETQYF
clone size: -; V gene: TRBV13; J gene: TRBJ2-7; D gene: TRBD2; CDR3 DNA: TGTGCCAGCAGGGCGACTAGCGGGAGTTACGAGCAGTACTTC; CDR3 protein: CASRATSGSYEQYF
clone size: -; V gene: TRBV3-1/TRBV3-2; J gene: TRBJ2-5; D gene: -; CDR3 DNA: TGTGCCAGCAGCCCATCGGAGGTGGGGACCCAGTACTTC; CDR3 protein: CASSPSEVGTQYF
clone size: -; V gene: TRBV19; J gene: TRBJ2-1; D gene: TRBD1; CDR3 DNA: TGTGCCAGCAGGGGGGGGACAGGGGGCCCTGAGCAGTTCTTC; CDR3 protein: CASRGGTGGPEQFF
clone size: -; V gene: TRBV7-2; J gene: TRBJ1-4; D gene: TRBD1; CDR3 DNA: TGTGCCAGCAGCCGGGACAGGGGGCCTGGTGAAAAACTGTTTTTT; CDR3 protein: CASSRDRGPGEKLFF
clone size: -; V gene: TRBV3-1/TRBV3-2; J gene: TRBJ1-2; D gene: TRBD1; CDR3 DNA: TGTGCCAGCAGCCCACAGGGGGCCTACTATGGCTACACCTTC; CDR3 protein: CASSPQGAYYGYTF
clone size: -; V gene: TRBV9; J gene: TRBJ2-2; D gene: TRBD2; CDR3 DNA: TGTGCCAGCAGCCTCAGCGGGAGTGTTACCGGGGAGCTGTTTTTT; CDR3 protein: CASSLSGSVTGELFF
clone size: -; V gene: TRBV28; J gene: TRBJ2-5; D gene: -; CDR3 DNA: TGTGCCAGCACCACCGAGTTAGAGACCCAGTACTTC; CDR3 protein: CASTTELETQYF
clone size: -; V gene: TRBV19; J gene: TRBJ2-5; D gene: -; CDR3 DNA: TGTGCCAGTAGTGAACTAACGGGAGTGTTGGAGACCCAGTACTTC; CDR3 protein: CASSELTGVLETQYF
clone size: -; V gene: TRBV7-2; J gene: TRBJ2-5; D gene: TRBD2; CDR3 DNA: TGTGCCAGCAGCTTAAGACTGGCGGGAGGAAAAGAGACCCAGTACTTC; CDR3 protein: CASSLRLAGGKETQYF
clone size: once; V gene: TRBV7-3; J gene: TRBJ2-1; D gene: -; CDR3 DNA: TGTGCCAGCAGCTCTAACGGGGGCTACAATGAGCAGTTCTTC; CDR3 protein: CASSSNGGYNEQFF
clone size: -; V gene: TRBV19; J gene: TRBJ2-1; D gene: -; CDR3 DNA: TGTGCCAGTAGTATAGTCAGGAGGAATGAGCAGTTCTTC; CDR3 protein: CASSIVRRNEQFF
clone size: -; V gene: TRBV29-1; J gene: TRBJ1-5; D gene: -; CDR3 DNA: TGCAGCGTAGGGGATCAGCCCCAGCATTTT; CDR3 protein: CSVGDQPQHF
clone size: -; V gene: TRBV5-1; J gene: TRBJ1-6; D gene: TRBD1; CDR3 DNA: TGCGCCAGCAGTCCAAACAGGGGGAGAGGACCCCTCCACTTT; CDR3 protein: CASSPNRGRGPLHF
clone size: -; V gene: TRBV5-4; J gene: TRBJ2-5; D gene: TRBD2; CDR3 DNA: TGTGCCAGCGGACTAGCGGGAGGTGGGGAGACCCAGTACTTC; CDR3 protein: CASGLAGGGETQYF
clone size: -; V gene: TRBV4-3; J gene: TRBJ2-5; D gene: TRBD1; CDR3 DNA: TGCGCCAGCAGCCAAGACGGTCGCCCGACAGGGGTAGAGACCCAGTACTTC; CDR3 protein: CASSQDGRPTGVETQYF
clone size: -; V gene: TRBV29-1; J gene: TRBJ2-7; D gene: TRBD1; CDR3 DNA: TGCAGCGGGCTGGGACAGGGGGCCTACGAGCAGTACTTC; CDR3 protein: CSGLGQGAYEQYF